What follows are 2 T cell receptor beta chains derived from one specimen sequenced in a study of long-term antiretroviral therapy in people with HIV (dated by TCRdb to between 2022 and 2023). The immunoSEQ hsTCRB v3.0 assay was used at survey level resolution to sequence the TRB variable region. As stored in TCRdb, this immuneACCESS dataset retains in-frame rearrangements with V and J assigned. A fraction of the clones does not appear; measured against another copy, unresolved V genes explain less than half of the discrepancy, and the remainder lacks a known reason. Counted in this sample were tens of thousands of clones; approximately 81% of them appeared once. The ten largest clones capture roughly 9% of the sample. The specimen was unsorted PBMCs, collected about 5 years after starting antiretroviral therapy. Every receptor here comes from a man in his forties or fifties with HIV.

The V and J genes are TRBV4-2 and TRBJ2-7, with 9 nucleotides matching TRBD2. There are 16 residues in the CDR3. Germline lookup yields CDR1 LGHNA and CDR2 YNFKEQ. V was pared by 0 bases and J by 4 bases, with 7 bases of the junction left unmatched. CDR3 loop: CASSQDMTSGYYEQYF. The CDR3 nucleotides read TGTGCCAGCAGCCAAGATATGACTAGCGGATATTACGAGCAGTACTTC.

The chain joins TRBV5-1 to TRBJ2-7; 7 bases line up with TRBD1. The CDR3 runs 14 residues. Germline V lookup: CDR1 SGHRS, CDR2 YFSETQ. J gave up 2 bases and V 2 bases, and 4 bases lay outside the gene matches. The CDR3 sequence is CASSFEGTAYEQYF. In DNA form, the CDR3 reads TGCGCCAGCAGCTTTGAAGGGACAGCCTACGAGCAGTACTTC.